This T cell receptor (beta chain) appears in the sequencing data of a study of Graves' ophthalmopathy and Graves' hyperthyroidism. As for the study in general: Before any treatment, peripheral blood was taken at the initial diagnosis. Broader study findings: Built on 13 signatures, a model told ophthalmopathy apart from stable hyperthyroidism with 85% to 90% sensitivity and approximately 80% specificity. Its predictions of ophthalmopathy progression gave the model approximately 65% sensitivity and 72.22% specificity. Most expanded clonotypes from thyroid (those above 0.001 frequency) were also found in blood.

The sample holds many counts of this clonotype. The target antigen is unknown. Amplifying from RNA transcripts, the study obtained TCR beta CDR3 regions. In the first round, RT-PCR was carried out with HTBI primers, and a multiplex PCR formed the second round. One entry per CDR3 protein results from TCRdb running MiXCR on the multiplex PCR reads. The sample shows approximately 410,000 distinct CDR3 sequences, approximately 15% of them seen only once. CDR1 is MGHRA, CDR2 YSYEKL, per germline. The V and J ends lost 5 bases and 0 bases, in that order; junction bases with no gene match: 5. This CDR3 contains 15 residues.

Material: peripheral blood. The sequence was collected from a woman aged 18-29 years with stable Graves' hyperthyroidism. V gene TRBV4-1 combines with J gene TRBJ2-5; TRBD1 matches at 8 bases. Written as DNA, the CDR3 is TGCGCCAGCAGCACCCGGACAGGGTACCAAGAGACCCAGTACTTC. Encoded protein: CASSTRTGYQETQYF.